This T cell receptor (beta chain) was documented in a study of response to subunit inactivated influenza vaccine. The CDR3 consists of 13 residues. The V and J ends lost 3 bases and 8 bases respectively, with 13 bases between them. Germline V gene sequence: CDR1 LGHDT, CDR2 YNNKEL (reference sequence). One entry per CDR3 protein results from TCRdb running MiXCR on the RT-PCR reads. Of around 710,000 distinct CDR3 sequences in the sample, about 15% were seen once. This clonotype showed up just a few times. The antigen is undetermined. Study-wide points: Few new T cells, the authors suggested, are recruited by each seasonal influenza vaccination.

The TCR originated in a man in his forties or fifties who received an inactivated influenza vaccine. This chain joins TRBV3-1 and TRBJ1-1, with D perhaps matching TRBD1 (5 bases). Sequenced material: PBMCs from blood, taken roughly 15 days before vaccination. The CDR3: CASSQGGSAEAFF. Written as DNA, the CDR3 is TGTGCCAGCAGCCAGGGGGGGAGCGCCGAAGCTTTCTTT.